The 5 T cell receptor beta chains reported below all come from one sample, sequenced in a study of blood T cells in healthy people across ages. PCR was performed a second time for about 7 to 11 cycles using a sample-barcoded 5' primer and a J-beta primer mix. TCRdb passed the 5' RACE reads through MiXCR, listing each CDR3 protein once. There are 920,000 or so distinct CDR3 sequences in the sample; less than 50% occur only once, and approximately 17% lies in the top ten. The sequenced sample was blood. The receptors were sampled from a woman aged 55 to 70 in good health.

V and J are TRBV7-9 and TRBJ1-5, with no clear D. CDR1 is SEHNR and CDR2 is FQNEAQ in the germline V gene (reference sequence). Trimming took 5 bases from V and 9 from J, leaving 14 bases between them. This CDR3 has 13 residues. This CDR3 reads CASSPLVEGPQHF. DNA for the CDR3: TGTGCCAGCAGCCCGCTTGTTGAGGGGCCCCAGCATTTT.

This rearrangement joins TRBV28 to TRBJ2-7, with D unclear. Trimming cost V 7 bases and J 0 bases, with 13 bases left between them. This CDR3 spans 14 amino acids. Germline CDR1 is MDHEN and CDR2 is SYDVKM. The CDR3 DNA sequence: TGTGCCAGCATCCGGAAGGGTAGCTCCTACGAGCAGTACTTC. This translates into CASIRKGSSYEQYF.

This chain joins TRBV27 and TRBJ2-1; D gene unclear. The germline gives CDR1 MNHEY, CDR2 SMNVEV (reference sequence). V was clipped by 2 bases and J by 6 bases, with 11 bases between them. The CDR3 contains 14 residues. CDR3 loop: CASSLGPWGNEQFF. Written as DNA, the CDR3 is TGTGCCAGCAGTTTAGGGCCATGGGGCAATGAGCAGTTCTTC.

J is TRBJ2-7 and V is TRBV27, with 7 bases that match TRBD2. The CDR3 totals 15 residues. J lost 0 bases, V lost 7 bases, and 9 bases had no gene match. The germline gives CDR1 MNHEY, CDR2 SMNVEV (reference sequence). CDR3 coding DNA: TGTGCCAGCAAGGGAGGGGCAGCAAGCTCCTACGAGCAGTACTTC. This translates into CASKGGAASSYEQYF.

This clonotype was counted once. This rearrangement joins TRBV29-1 to TRBJ2-2; 8 positions agree with TRBD1. Germline trimming cut 8 bases from V and 5 bases from J; bases unmatched to any gene: 7. This CDR3 has 13 residues. Germline V gene data show CDR1 as SQVTM and CDR2 as ANQGSEA. CDR3 bases: TGCAGCTTCCGGACAGGGCATACCGGGGAGCTGTTTTTT. Amino acid sequence: CSFRTGHTGELFF.